The clone carrying this T cell receptor beta chain was seen a single time. This record comes from a study of shared T cell receptors in the human thymus. The CDR3 has 17 amino acids. The germline V gene encodes CDR1 MNHEY and CDR2 SMNVEV (reference sequence). The J segment lost 0 bases and the V segment lost 5 bases, leaving 10 bases of the junction unmatched. The table came from immunoSEQ multiplex PCR; TCRdb's copy has only in-frame clones and leaves some out. The sample lists about 660,000 clones; roughly 90% were seen once. Another study also made use of these data, one on human thymus T cells.

The sequence came from a boy under two years old with a congenital heart defect. Sample: thymocytes. This chain joins TRBV27 and TRBJ2-7; 10 nucleotides agree with TRBD2. The CDR3 sequence: CASSPSGLAVSSYEQYF. The CDR3 DNA sequence: TGTGCCAGCAGTCCCTCAGGACTAGCGGTGAGCTCCTACGAGCAGTACTTC.